This T cell receptor beta chain was sequenced in a study of shared T cell receptors in the human thymus. Looked up from germline, CDR1 is MNHEY and CDR2 is SMNVEV (reference sequence). The CDR3 runs 14 residues. The V gene lost 2 bases and the J gene lost 4 bases, with 12 bases spanning the gap. Produced via immunoSEQ multiplex PCR; TCRdb's table is partial and in-frame only. Seen here are hundreds of thousands of clones, over 75% observed once, and the top ten hold about 0.01%. The sample was also linked to a second study, of human thymus T cells. That work states: Resections from corrective heart surgery provided thymus tissue. Apparent skewing of V and J gene usage characterized both thymic and blood repertoires. What related research reported was that thymic repertoires overlapped highly among unrelated individuals.

This receptor was taken from a boy under two years old with a congenital heart defect. The V call is TRBV27, the J call TRBJ2-7, with unresolved D. Sequencing was performed on thymocytes. CDR3 amino acids: CASSLTAAIYEQYF. In DNA form, the CDR3 reads TGTGCCAGCAGTTTAACAGCCGCGATATACGAGCAGTACTTC.